This TCR beta chain was retrieved from a study of blood T cells in healthy people across ages. A second PCR, run for roughly 7 to 11 cycles, used a sample-barcoded 5' primer plus a J-beta primer mix. TCRdb ran MiXCR on the 5' RACE reads and lists one entry per CDR3 protein. The sample includes over 500,000 distinct CDR3 sequences, over 25% of them seen just once. There are 15 residues in the CDR3. The germline CDR1 and CDR2 sequences are MNHEY and SVGEGT. Losses at the gene ends were 5 bases for V and 5 bases for J; bases not matched to a gene: 7. These data are also associated with another study on T cells of mothers and their children. That paper adds: Barcodes for each sample and 2-4 random nucleotides were added by the M1S primer used in the second PCR.

Sequenced input: blood. This chain uses TRBV6-2 or TRBV6-3 with TRBJ2-2; 8 bases match TRBD2. The TCR comes from a boy aged 2 to 9 in good health. CDR3 in DNA: TGTGCCAGCAGTCCCCCGGGACTAGAAACCGGGGAGCTGTTTTTT. As protein: CASSPPGLETGELFF.